The sequence of this T cell receptor beta chain was determined in a study of cytomegalovirus exposure and HLA in healthy donors. Study conclusions and caveats: A later analysis, which compared TCR beta chains of equal frequency, found the HLA-associated ones more clonally expanded. Later work found most CMV-associated TCR beta chains apparently HLA-restricted. Based on reports, TCR beta sequences accurately predicted HLA-A and HLA-B alleles for most subjects.

Per germline, CDR1 SEHNR and CDR2 FQNEAQ (reference sequence). Trimming stripped 5 bases from V and 3 bases from J, with 11 bases between. CDR3 size: 13 residues. PCR was performed using 60 Vbeta and 13 Jbeta primers. This table comes from immunoSEQ multiplex PCR, and its TCRdb copy is limited to in-frame clones, with some not included. The sample has roughly 71,000 clones; approximately 80% are singletons. Points on this clone: Its target is not known.

The sequenced material came from PBMCs. This sequence was found in a girl under 18 in good health and CMV-seropositive. The rearrangement joins TRBV7-9 to TRBJ2-7, with D maybe TRBD2 (5 bases). CDR3 region: CASSPDWSYEQYF. The CDR3 DNA is TGTGCCAGCAGCCCGGACTGGAGCTACGAGCAGTACTTC.